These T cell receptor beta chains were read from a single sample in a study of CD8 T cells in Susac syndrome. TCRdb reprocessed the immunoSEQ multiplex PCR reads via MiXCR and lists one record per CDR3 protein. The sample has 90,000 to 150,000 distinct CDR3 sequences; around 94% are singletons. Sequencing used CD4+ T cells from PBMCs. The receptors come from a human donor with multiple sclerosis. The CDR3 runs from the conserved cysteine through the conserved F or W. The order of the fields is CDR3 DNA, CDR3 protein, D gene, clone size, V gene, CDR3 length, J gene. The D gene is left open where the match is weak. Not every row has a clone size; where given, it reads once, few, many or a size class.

TGTGCCAGCAGGCGTCCGGGACAGGGGGACCCTGAGCAGTTCTTC CASRRPGQGDPEQFF TRBD1 - TRBV2 15 TRBJ2-1
TGTGCCAGCAGCGTACAGAACACCGGGGAGCTGTTTTTT CASSVQNTGELFF - - TRBV5-4 13 TRBJ2-2
TGCAGCGTTTCGAGCACTGAAGCTTTCTTT CSVSSTEAFF - - TRBV29-1 10 TRBJ1-1
TGTGCCTGGAGTAGGGAAGCCGGGAGTGGCTACACCTTC CAWSREAGSGYTF - - TRBV30 13 TRBJ1-2
TGTGCCAGCAGTTTCGGGACTACACGTTCAGAGACCCAGTACTTC CASSFGTTRSETQYF TRBD2 - TRBV28 15 TRBJ2-5
TGTGCCAGCAGCCAATGGGGGGGCGACAATGAGCAGTTCTTC CASSQWGGDNEQFF - - TRBV14 14 TRBJ2-1
TGCAGTGCTAGATTCCCTGGGGCCAACGTCCTGACTTTC CSARFPGANVLTF - - TRBV20-1 13 TRBJ2-6
TGCGCCTACATCAGCTCTGGAAACACCATATATTTT CAYISSGNTIYF - - TRBV30 12 TRBJ1-3
TGTGCCAGCAGTTACTACCTAGCGGGGACAGATACGCAGTATTTT CASSYYLAGTDTQYF TRBD2 - TRBV6-5 15 TRBJ2-3
TGTGCCAGCAGTTTCTTAGACATTCAGTACTTC CASSFLDIQYF - - TRBV6-2/TRBV6-3 11 TRBJ2-4
TGTGCCAGCAGCCCCTTTGGGTCCGGGAACGAGCAGTACTTC CASSPFGSGNEQYF - once TRBV7-9 14 TRBJ2-7
TGTGCCTGGTCGATGAGCTCTGCCCCTGGCTACACCTTC CAWSMSSAPGYTF - few TRBV30 13 TRBJ1-2
TGTGCCAGCAGTCCCCGACAGGGGAACACTGAAGCTTTCTTT CASSPRQGNTEAFF TRBD1 few TRBV6-1 14 TRBJ1-1
TGTGCCAGCAGTTCCGGGCAGCCCTATGGCTACACCTTC CASSSGQPYGYTF - - TRBV6-5 13 TRBJ1-2
TGTGCCAGCTCACCACAGAATGTCGGCTCTGGGGCCAACGTCCTGACTTTC CASSPQNVGSGANVLTF - - TRBV18 17 TRBJ2-6
TGTGCCACCAGCAGGGCTATCATTACAGGCGATACGCAGTATTTT CATSRAIITGDTQYF - - TRBV15 15 TRBJ2-3
TGCGCCAGCAGCAACAGGGTGGACTACGAGCAGTACTTC CASSNRVDYEQYF - - TRBV5-1 13 TRBJ2-7
TGCAGTGCTATACCAGGGGGTAGCAATCAGCCCCAGCATTTT CSAIPGGSNQPQHF TRBD1 - TRBV20-1 14 TRBJ1-5
TGCAGCGTCGAAATCGAAAGCACCGCTCACGGGACCCAGTACTTC CSVEIESTAHGTQYF - - TRBV29-1 15 TRBJ2-5
TGTGCCACCAGTGATTTCAGGGACGAGCAGTACTTC CATSDFRDEQYF - - TRBV24-1 12 TRBJ2-7
TGCGCCAGCAGCTTGGAAAAGTGGAACACTGAAGCTTTCTTT CASSLEKWNTEAFF - - TRBV5-1 14 TRBJ1-1
TGTGCCAGCAGTTCCTCCCCGACCCATGGCTACACCTTC CASSSSPTHGYTF - - TRBV5-6 13 TRBJ1-2
TGTGCCAGCAGATCTATCGCAGCAACTCAGGGGAAACTGTTTTTT CASRSIAATQGKLFF - - TRBV12-3/TRBV12-4 15 TRBJ1-4
TGTGCCAGCAGCCTTTCCTATTCACCCCTCCACTTT CASSLSYSPLHF - - TRBV14 12 TRBJ1-6
TGTGCCAGCAGCTCCGACCCGGGACAGGCAGCTAACTATGGCTACACCTTC CASSSDPGQAANYGYTF TRBD1 - TRBV28 17 TRBJ1-2
TGTGCCAGCAGCTTCGCGACTGGGGCCTCCGGGGAGCTGTTTTTT CASSFATGASGELFF - - TRBV7-2 15 TRBJ2-2
TGTGCCACCAGTGATGGTGACAGTGAGGGCTACACCTTC CATSDGDSEGYTF - - TRBV24-1 13 TRBJ1-2
TGCAGTGCTTCGGGACCGACAACTAATGAAAAACTGTTTTTT CSASGPTTNEKLFF - - TRBV20-1 14 TRBJ1-4
TGTGCCAGCAGTTCCAGGGTTGATGGCTACACCTTC CASSSRVDGYTF - - TRBV28 12 TRBJ1-2
TGCAGTGCTTTCTTCCCCCGGGACGCCGGTACCCAGTACTTC CSAFFPRDAGTQYF - - TRBV20-1 14 TRBJ2-5
TGTGCCAGCAGCAGGGGAGTAGCCAAAAACATTCAGTACTTC CASSRGVAKNIQYF - once TRBV7-2 14 TRBJ2-4
TGCGCCAGCAGCTTAGACCCCGGGTCCAACTACGAGCAGTACTTC CASSLDPGSNYEQYF - - TRBV5-1 15 TRBJ2-7
TGTGCCAGCAATTTGGCGGGGGGGCAGGGCGAGCAGTACTTC CASNLAGGQGEQYF TRBD2 - TRBV25-1 14 TRBJ2-7
TGTGCCAGCTCAAAAATCATCGGGGCGTCAGCTGAAGCTTTCTTT CASSKIIGASAEAFF - - TRBV19 15 TRBJ1-1
TGCAGCGTGACCGACTTCGGAAGCTATGGCTACACCTTC CSVTDFGSYGYTF - - TRBV29-1 13 TRBJ1-2
TGCAGTGCTAGAGAAGACAGGGGGAACATTCAGTACTTC CSAREDRGNIQYF TRBD1 - TRBV20-1 13 TRBJ2-4
TGCGCCAGCAGCTTGGTGGCAGACTATGGCTACACCTTC CASSLVADYGYTF - - TRBV5-1 13 TRBJ1-2
TGTGCCTGGAGTGCTGATCGCTTCGGGGCCTGGGCAGAGACCCAGTACTTC CAWSADRFGAWAETQYF - - TRBV30 17 TRBJ2-5
TGCAGTGCTAGTAGGAGGGGGGCAAGCACAGATACGCAGTATTTT CSASRRGASTDTQYF - - TRBV20-1 15 TRBJ2-3
TGCGCCAGCAGCTGGAGGGGTGGACAGGGGAGCTCCTACGAGCAGTACTTC CASSWRGGQGSSYEQYF TRBD1 - TRBV5-1 17 TRBJ2-7
TGTGCCAGCCACGGACAGGCCGACTATTGGCAGTACTTC CASHGQADYWQYF TRBD1 - TRBV2 13 TRBJ2-7
TGCGCCAGCAGCCCTACGGCCGTTAGCTATGGCTACACCTTC CASSPTAVSYGYTF - few TRBV5-1 14 TRBJ1-2